This TCR beta chain was recorded in a study of T cells after yellow fever vaccination. General study points: When the response was secondary, it was weaker but reached its peak faster, day 5 versus 15.

In TCRdb, the 5' RACE reads were re-called with MiXCR into one record per CDR3 protein. The table lists 500,000 to 700,000 distinct CDR3 sequences, less than 20% of them singletons. Concerning this clonotype itself: Its antigen is unknown.

Germline V gives CDR1 MNHEY, CDR2 SVGAGI. The CDR3 has 16 amino acids. Trimming shortened V by 4 bases and J by 5 bases, and 20 bases separated the two germline ends. The sequence came from a man younger than 45 who received the YFV17D yellow fever vaccine. The chain combines TRBV6-5 with TRBJ1-2; maybe TRBD1 (5 bases). This material consisted of PBMCs, taken 15 days after the yellow fever booster vaccination. The CDR3 DNA is TGTGCCAGCAGTTTAACGTCAGGGCCAGTAATATATGGCTACACCTTC. Amino acids: CASSLTSGPVIYGYTF.